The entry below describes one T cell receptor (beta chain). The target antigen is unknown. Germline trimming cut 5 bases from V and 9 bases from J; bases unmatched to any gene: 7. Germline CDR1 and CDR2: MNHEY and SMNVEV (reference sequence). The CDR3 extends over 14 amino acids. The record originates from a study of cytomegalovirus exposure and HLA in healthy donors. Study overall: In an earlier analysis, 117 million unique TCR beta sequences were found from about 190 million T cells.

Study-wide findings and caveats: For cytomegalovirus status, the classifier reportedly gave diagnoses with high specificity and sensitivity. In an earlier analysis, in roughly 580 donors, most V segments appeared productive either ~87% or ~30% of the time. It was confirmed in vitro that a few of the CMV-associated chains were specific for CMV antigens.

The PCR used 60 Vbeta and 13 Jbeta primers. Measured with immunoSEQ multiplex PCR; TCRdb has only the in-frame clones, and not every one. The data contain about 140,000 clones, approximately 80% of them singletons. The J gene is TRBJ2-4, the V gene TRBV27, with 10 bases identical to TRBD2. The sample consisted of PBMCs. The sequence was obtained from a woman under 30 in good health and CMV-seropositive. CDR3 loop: CASSTLAGGGIQYF. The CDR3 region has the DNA TGTGCCAGCAGTACCTTAGCGGGGGGAGGCATTCAGTACTTC.